This T cell receptor (beta chain) stems from a study of blood T cell repertoires in COVID-19. The method was immunoSEQ multiplex PCR; TCRdb's version includes in-frame clones alone and lacks a portion of them. The data show about 270,000 clones, about 89% seen once. The clonotype was recovered from a woman aged 18-29 years who had recovered from COVID-19. Material for sequencing was PBMCs or T cells enriched from blood (not recorded which).

CDR3 sequence reads: CAISRADGMYEQYF. Here the CDR3 DNA reads TGTGCCATCTCAAGAGCGGACGGGATGTACGAGCAGTACTTC. The chain uses TRBV28 and TRBJ2-7, with D maybe TRBD2 (5 bases). The CDR3 totals 14 residues. Per germline, CDR1 MDHEN and CDR2 SYDVKM. V dropped 10 bases and J dropped 4 bases, with 20 bases sitting between them.